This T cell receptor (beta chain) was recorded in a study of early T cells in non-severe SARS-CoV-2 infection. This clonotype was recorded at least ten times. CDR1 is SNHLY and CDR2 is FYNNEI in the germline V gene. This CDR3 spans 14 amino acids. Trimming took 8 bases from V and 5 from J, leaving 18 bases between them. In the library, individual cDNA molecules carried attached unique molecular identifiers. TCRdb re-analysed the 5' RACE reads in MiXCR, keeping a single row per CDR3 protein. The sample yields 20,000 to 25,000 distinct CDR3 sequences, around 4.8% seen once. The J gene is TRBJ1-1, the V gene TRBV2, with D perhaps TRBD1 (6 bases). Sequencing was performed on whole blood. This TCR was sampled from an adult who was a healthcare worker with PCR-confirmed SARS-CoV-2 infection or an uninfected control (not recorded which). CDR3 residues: CASSWGGQGTEAFF. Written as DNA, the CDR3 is TGTGCCAGCTCGTGGGGGGGCCAGGGGACTGAAGCTTTCTTT.